The 25 T cell receptor beta chains presented below share a single source sample, sequenced in a study of blood T cell repertoires in COVID-19. Sequencing used immunoSEQ multiplex PCR; TCRdb keeps in-frame clones, though not all of them. The sample comprises tens of thousands of clones, roughly 83% of which are singletons, and roughly 10% rests with the top ten. Sequencing used peripheral blood. The receptors originated from a man aged 50 or older with COVID-19, enrolled during active disease.

V is TRBV19 and J is TRBJ1-3; D possibly corresponds to TRBD1 (5 bases). The germline V gene has CDR1 LNHDA and CDR2 SQIVND (reference sequence). This CDR3 contains 14 residues. Trimming took off 5 bases at V and 1 base at J, with 9 bases between the two ends. The CDR3 region is CASSARVSGNTIYF. CDR3 DNA sequence: TGTGCCAGTAGTGCCAGGGTTTCTGGAAACACCATATATTTT.

The chain employs TRBV30 and TRBJ1-1; D not certain. Germline V gene sequence: CDR1 GTSNPN, CDR2 SVGIG (reference sequence). Trimming left V 3 bases short and J 0 bases short, with 11 bases between. The CDR3 is made up of 14 amino acids. CDR3 in DNA: TGTGCCTGGAGGGGCCTACCGTTGAACACTGAAGCTTTCTTT. Residues: CAWRGLPLNTEAFF.

The chain employs TRBV19 and TRBJ1-1; D is perhaps TRBD1 (6 bases). CDR1 is LNHDA, CDR2 SQIVND, per germline (reference sequence). V shed 3 bases and J shed 11 bases, with 13 bases lying between them. The CDR3 has 12 amino acids. The CDR3 nucleotides are TGTGCCAGTAGTATGGGGGGGCTGGAGGCTTTCTTT. Translation: CASSMGGLEAFF.

This rearrangement joins TRBV12-3 or TRBV12-4 to TRBJ2-7, with 10 nucleotides matching TRBD2. The CDR3 has 13 residues. J was trimmed by 9 bases and V by 2 bases; bases with no gene match: 4. The CDR3 coding sequence is TGTGCCAGCAGTTTAAAAGGACTAGCGGTGCAGTACTTC. Amino acid sequence: CASSLKGLAVQYF.

The V call is TRBV29-1, the J call TRBJ2-1; the match to TRBD2 covers 9 bases. Trimming at V came to 6 bases and at J to 0 bases, leaving 6 bases not matched to a gene. The V gene's germline CDR1 is SQVTM and CDR2 ANQGSEA. The CDR3 loop spans 15 amino acids. CDR3: CSVDRSGSSYNEQFF. In DNA, the CDR3 is TGCAGCGTCGACCGTAGCGGGAGCTCCTACAATGAGCAGTTCTTC.

The rearrangement links TRBV6-5 to TRBJ1-2; 8 bases line up with TRBD1. Germline CDR1 is MNHEY and CDR2 is SVGAGI. This CDR3 is built from 15 residues. Trimming removed 6 bases from V and 5 bases from J; junction bases left unmatched: 11. CDR3 bases: TGTGCCAGCAGCGCCAGGGGGCGCGGTGTATATGGCTACACCTTC. This gives the protein CASSARGRGVYGYTF.

The CDR3 region is CASSQGAREKLFF. Here the CDR3 DNA reads TGTGCCAGCAGCCAGGGGGCGAGGGAAAAACTGTTTTTT. The chain combines TRBV3-1 (or the pseudogene TRBV3-2) with TRBJ1-4, with D perhaps matching TRBD1 (6 bases). The CDR3 is 13 residues long. V gave up 3 bases and J gave up 8 bases, with 10 bases separating them. The germline CDR1 and CDR2 sequences are LGHDT and YNNKEL (reference sequence).

The chain uses TRBV11-2 and TRBJ1-6, with TRBD1 as a possible D gene (6 bases). The germline gives CDR1 SGHAT, CDR2 FQNNGV. The CDR3 runs to 16 residues. Trimming removed 1 base at V and 4 bases at J, with 11 bases between. The CDR3 spells CASSLGYRDYNSPLHF. DNA for the CDR3: TGTGCCAGCAGCTTAGGGTACAGGGATTATAATTCACCCCTCCACTTT.

This chain connects TRBV5-4 to TRBJ2-1; the match to TRBD1 covers 10 bases. Germline V gene data show CDR1 as SGHNT and CDR2 as YYREEE (reference sequence). The V gene end was trimmed by 6 bases and the J gene end by 1 base; junction bases not matched to a gene: 10. This CDR3 is built from 17 residues. Here the CDR3 reads CASTISRDRGSYNEQFF. The CDR3 DNA reads as TGTGCCAGCACCATATCCCGGGACAGGGGTTCCTACAATGAGCAGTTCTTC.

The chain joins TRBV9 to TRBJ2-2, with D possibly being TRBD2 (5 bases). Germline CDR1 is SGDLS and CDR2 is YYNGEE. The CDR3 has 16 residues. The V end was cut by 0 bases, the J end by 0 bases, with 9 bases between. CDR3 amino acids: CASSVGAEANTGELFF. The CDR3 DNA reads TGTGCCAGCAGCGTAGGAGCGGAGGCGAACACCGGGGAGCTGTTTTTT. The full variable domain, its missing parts supplied by reference TRBV9 and TRBJ2-2, is DSGVTQTPKHLITATGQRVTLRCSPRSGDLSVYWYQQSLDQGLQFLIQYYNGEERAKGNILERFSAQQFPDLHSELNLSSLELGDSALYFCASSVGAEANTGELFFGEGSRLTVL.

This chain links TRBV6-5 with TRBJ1-2, with 8 bases matching TRBD1. CDR1 is MNHEY, CDR2 SVGAGI, per germline. The V gene end was trimmed by 0 bases and the J gene end by 4 bases; junction bases not matched to a gene: 4. The CDR3 covers 15 residues. CDR3 in amino acids: CASSYSLDRVYGYTF. CDR3 nucleotides: TGTGCCAGCAGTTACTCGTTGGACAGGGTCTATGGCTACACCTTC.

This clone was found once. The chain has TRBV5-4 and TRBJ2-5; 8 nucleotides agree with TRBD2. Germline V gives CDR1 SGHNT, CDR2 YYREEE (reference sequence). V lost 4 bases to trimming and J lost 4 bases; unmatched junction nucleotides: 3. The CDR3 runs 13 residues. CDR3 loop: CASSGLAGETQYF. The CDR3 DNA follows: TGTGCCAGCAGCGGACTAGCCGGAGAGACCCAGTACTTC. The entire variable domain, with the rest obtained from reference TRBV5-4 and TRBJ2-5, is as follows: ETGVTQSPTHLIKTRGQQVTLRCSSQSGHNTVSWYQQALGQGPQFIFQYYREEENGRGNFPPRFSGLQFPNYSSELNVNALELDDSALYLCASSGLAGETQYFGPGTRLLVL.

This sequence joins TRBV7-9 and TRBJ1-3, with D unresolved. This CDR3 has 15 amino acids. Looked up from germline, CDR1 is SEHNR and CDR2 is FQNEAQ (reference sequence). With 5 bases removed from V and 2 bases from J, the gap between germline ends came to 13 bases. The CDR3: CASSTGSRAGNTIYF. CDR3 bases: TGTGCCAGCAGCACCGGATCGAGGGCTGGAAACACCATATATTTT.

This chain joins TRBV5-8 and TRBJ1-3; D is unresolved. Trimming shortened V by 4 bases and J by 1 base, and 9 bases separated the two germline ends. Germline V gives CDR1 SGHTS, CDR2 YDEGEE. The CDR3 consists of 14 residues. The CDR3 nucleotides are TGTGCCAGCAGCCCCGTACGGTCTGGAAACACCATATATTTT. As protein: CASSPVRSGNTIYF.

The V call is TRBV3-1 (or the pseudogene TRBV3-2), the J call TRBJ2-2; possibly TRBD2 for D (5 bases). Trimming removed 8 bases at V and 5 bases at J, with 9 bases between. This CDR3 spans 12 amino acids. Germline CDR1 and CDR2: LGHDT and YNNKEL (reference sequence). The CDR3 here is CASAQRTGELFF. CDR3 DNA sequence: TGTGCCAGCGCCCAGCGGACCGGGGAGCTGTTTTTT.

V gene TRBV27 combines with J gene TRBJ1-6; D remains ambiguous. Trimming removed 5 bases at V and 7 bases at J, with 15 bases between. The CDR3 totals 15 residues. Germline V CDR1 and CDR2: MNHEY, SMNVEV (reference sequence). The CDR3 loop is CASSPRQVENSPLHF. DNA for the CDR3: TGTGCCAGCAGTCCCCGCCAGGTGGAAAATTCACCCCTCCACTTT.

The chain joins TRBV5-4 to TRBJ2-1; TRBD1 aligns across 7 bases. Germline CDR1 and CDR2: SGHNT and YYREEE (reference sequence). The CDR3 covers 20 residues. The V gene end was trimmed by 2 bases and the J gene end by 9 bases; junction bases not matched to a gene: 26. Here the CDR3 reads CASSFPSFRGFLTRQGEQFF. The CDR3 DNA reads as TGTGCCAGCAGCTTCCCCAGCTTCCGTGGCTTCCTAACTAGACAGGGTGAGCAGTTCTTC.

This clone was seen more than once but under ten times. The rearrangement joins TRBV27 to TRBJ2-5; 9 bases are shared with TRBD1. The junction had 4 bases not matched to a gene; V was cut back by 3 bases and J by 5 bases. Looked up from germline, CDR1 is MNHEY and CDR2 is SMNVEV (reference sequence). This CDR3 is 14 amino acids long. In DNA, the CDR3 is TGTGCCAGCAGTTTCCACGGACAGGGGGAGACCCAGTACTTC. This gives the protein CASSFHGQGETQYF.

The chain links TRBV7-3 to TRBJ2-1; D gene ambiguous. V lost 1 base and J 2 bases, leaving 12 bases between the germline ends. The V gene's germline CDR1 is SGHTA and CDR2 FQGTGA. This CDR3 is built from 16 residues. The CDR3 reads CASSLKGGLTYNEQFF. The CDR3 DNA follows: TGTGCCAGCAGCTTAAAAGGTGGGCTTACCTACAATGAGCAGTTCTTC.

This clone turned up a few times. The rearrangement uses TRBV19 and TRBJ1-2; TRBD1 matches 7 bases. Germline V gene data show CDR1 as LNHDA and CDR2 as SQIVND (reference sequence). The CDR3 spans 12 residues. V lost 7 bases, J lost 8 bases, and 7 bases stayed unmatched. DNA of the CDR3: TGTGCCAGTACCCAGGGGGTGGAAGGCTACACCTTC. As protein: CASTQGVEGYTF.

The chain carries TRBV7-8 and TRBJ2-2; 13 bases align to TRBD2. This CDR3 has 18 residues. The V gene end was trimmed by 4 bases and the J gene end by 3 bases; junction bases not matched to a gene: 8. Per germline, CDR1 SGHVS and CDR2 FQNEAQ. The CDR3 nucleotides read TGTGCCAGCAGCTCATCGACTAGCGGGAGGTTTGACACCGGGGAGCTGTTTTTT. Translated, it gives CASSSSTSGRFDTGELFF.

CDR3 sequence reads: CASSSLTSSYEQYF. CDR3 coding DNA: TGTGCCAGTAGTTCTCTGACTAGCTCCTACGAGCAGTACTTC. The chain is built from TRBV19 and TRBJ2-7, with a weak D call TRBD2 (6 bases). Germline loops: CDR1 LNHDA, CDR2 SQIVND (reference sequence). This CDR3 is built from 14 residues. V lost 5 bases, J lost 0 bases, and 11 bases lay in between. Full variable domain (outside the CDR3, taken from reference TRBV19 and TRBJ2-7): DGGITQSPKYLFRKEGQNVTLSCEQNLNHDAMYWYRQDPGQGLRLIYYSQIVNDFQKGDIAEGYSVSREKKESFPLTVTSAQKNPTAFYLCASSSLTSSYEQYFGPGTRLTVT.

V and J are TRBV6-2 or TRBV6-3 and TRBJ2-7, with 7 bases aligning to TRBD2. Germline CDR1 is MNHEY and CDR2 is SVGEGT. This CDR3 comprises 13 residues. V lost 5 bases, J lost 5 bases, and 6 bases stayed unmatched. The CDR3 sequence: CASSRTRSHEQYF. Written as DNA, the CDR3 is TGTGCCAGCAGTCGGACTAGATCCCACGAGCAGTACTTC.

V gene TRBV2 combines with J gene TRBJ2-3; 11 bases line up with TRBD2. V lost 7 bases and J lost 5; bases outside the gene matches: 20. This CDR3 is 19 amino acids long. The germline gives CDR1 SNHLY, CDR2 FYNNEI. The chain's CDR3 is CASIGASGTSGLPVDTQYF. In DNA, the CDR3 is TGTGCCAGCATCGGGGCGTCAGGGACTAGCGGCCTTCCGGTAGATACGCAGTATTTT.

The chain uses TRBV18 and TRBJ1-2, with 9 nucleotides matching TRBD1. V was pared by 3 bases and J by 2 bases, with 4 bases of the junction left unmatched. The CDR3 loop spans 15 amino acids. Looked up from germline, CDR1 is KGHSH and CDR2 is LQKENI. CDR3 DNA sequence: TGTGCCAGCTCACCGGACAGGGGATCAAACTATGGCTACACCTTC. It codes for CASSPDRGSNYGYTF.